The rows below give T cell receptor beta chains drawn from one sample of a study of a mutant IDH1 vaccine in newly diagnosed glioma. These receptors lack a known antigen. Repertoires were generated with immunoSEQ multiplex PCR, while TCRdb's copy carries only in-frame clones and drops some. Counted here are about 74,000 clones, around nine tenths occurring once; the ten biggest clones make up 2%. This material consisted of PBMCs, taken from a glioma patient whose treatment included an IDH1 peptide vaccine. Every receptor here comes from a man under 40 with glioma. CDR3s include the opening cysteine and the closing phenylalanine or tryptophan. D genes are given only for firm matches. The size of a clone is reported for some rows only, either as once, few or many, or as a class for expanded clones.

>NA|TRBJ1-1|TRBV4-3|few
CASSPRGDLTEAFF
TGCGCCAGCAGCCCAAGGGGAGATCTTACTGAAGCTTTCTTT
>TRBD1|TRBJ1-6|TRBV27|once
CASSLSGAGGWSPLHF
TGTGCCAGCAGTTTATCTGGCGCAGGGGGATGGTCACCCCTCCACTTT
>NA|TRBJ1-6|TRBV2|NA
CASKDLQSSYNSPLHF
TGTGCCAGCAAAGACCTCCAAAGCTCCTATAATTCACCCCTCCACTTT
>NA|TRBJ2-1|TRBV5-1|NA
CASSLVIGSGDNEQFF
TGCGCCAGCAGCTTGGTAATCGGGTCGGGGGACAATGAGCAGTTCTTC
>NA|TRBJ1-5|TRBV19|NA
CASSIEYYQPQHF
TGTGCCAGTAGTATCGAGTATTATCAGCCCCAGCATTTT
>NA|TRBJ1-2|TRBV5-1|NA
CASSLEGKVDYTF
TGCGCCAGCAGCTTGGAGGGGAAGGTGGACTACACCTTC
>TRBD2|TRBJ2-3|TRBV9|NA
CASSVEFTSGKTTDTQYF
TGTGCCAGCAGCGTAGAGTTTACTAGCGGGAAAACCACAGATACGCAGTATTTT
>TRBD2|TRBJ2-5|TRBV6-1|once
CASSFIAGGLETQYF
TGTGCCAGCAGTTTTATAGCGGGAGGTTTAGAGACCCAGTACTTC
>NA|TRBJ2-7|TRBV11-1|NA
CASSLGRPYEQYF
TGTGCCAGCAGCTTAGGCAGGCCTTACGAGCAGTACTTC
>NA|TRBJ1-2|TRBV5-4|NA
CASSPGQTYGYTF
TGTGCCAGCAGCCCCGGACAGACCTATGGCTACACCTTC
>NA|TRBJ2-5|TRBV9|NA
CASSVESRSLGETQYF
TGTGCCAGCAGCGTAGAATCCCGCTCTCTAGGAGAGACCCAGTACTTC
>NA|TRBJ2-7|TRBV9|NA
CASSVGGQVTSYEQYF
TGTGCCAGCAGCGTAGGAGGCCAGGTCACCTCCTACGAGCAGTACTTC
>TRBD2|TRBJ2-5|TRBV2|NA
CASSEAPSGGKETQYF
TGTGCCAGCAGTGAAGCCCCTAGCGGGGGGAAAGAGACCCAGTACTTC
>NA|TRBJ1-1|TRBV9|once
CASSPTGRPSAEAFF
TGTGCCAGCAGCCCTACCGGACGGCCCTCCGCTGAAGCTTTCTTT
>NA|TRBJ2-6|TRBV19|once
CASSVQGVSGANVLTF
TGTGCCAGTAGTGTTCAAGGGGTTTCCGGGGCCAACGTCCTGACTTTC
>NA|TRBJ2-1|TRBV27|NA
CASSVLMGDEQFF
TGTGCCAGCAGTGTACTGATGGGGGATGAGCAGTTCTTC
>TRBD2|TRBJ2-2|TRBV28|NA
CASIPSAGGIGELFF
TGTGCCAGCATCCCATCAGCGGGGGGGATCGGGGAGCTGTTTTTT
>NA|TRBJ1-4|TRBV5-1|once
CASSLEYATNEKLFF
TGCGCCAGCAGCTTAGAATACGCAACTAATGAAAAACTGTTTTTT
>NA|TRBJ2-7|TRBV5-4|NA
CASSLAGRPYEQYF
TGTGCCAGCAGCTTGGCGGGGAGGCCTTACGAGCAGTACTTC
>TRBD1|TRBJ2-2|TRBV7-3|once
CASSLRDRALSPLQGELFF
TGTGCCAGCAGCCTCCGGGACAGAGCCCTTTCCCCTCTCCAGGGGGAGCTGTTTTTT
>NA|TRBJ2-1|TRBV6-5|once
CASSLALGLQFF
TGTGCCAGCAGTCTAGCCCTGGGACTCCAGTTCTTC
>TRBD1|TRBJ1-5|TRBV19|once
CASSAGTGGNQPQHF
TGTGCCAGTAGCGCCGGGACAGGGGGCAATCAGCCCCAGCATTTT
>NA|TRBJ1-1|TRBV5-1|NA
CASSLLGGAETEAFF
TGCGCCAGCAGCTTGCTCGGGGGCGCGGAAACTGAAGCTTTCTTT
>NA|TRBJ2-6|TRBV10-2|NA
CASSESEYPGANVLTF
TGCGCCAGCAGTGAGTCGGAGTACCCGGGGGCCAACGTCCTGACTTTC
>TRBD1|TRBJ2-3|TRBV27|once
CASSPQGANTDTQYF
TGTGCCAGCAGTCCCCAGGGGGCAAACACAGATACGCAGTATTTT
>NA|TRBJ2-3|TRBV18|NA
CASSPQSTDTQYF
TGTGCCAGCTCACCCCAGAGCACAGATACGCAGTATTTT
>NA|TRBJ1-5|TRBV19|NA
CASSTSLQPQHF
TGTGCCAGTAGTACCTCTTTACAGCCCCAGCATTTT
>TRBD1|TRBJ1-5|TRBV7-6|NA
CASSRDSSPSQPQHF
TGTGCCAGCAGCCGGGACAGTTCCCCAAGTCAGCCCCAGCATTTT
>TRBD1|TRBJ1-4|TRBV15|NA
CATKTRTGLDEKLFF
TGTGCCACTAAGACAAGGACAGGGCTTGATGAAAAACTGTTTTTT
>TRBD1|TRBJ1-5|TRBV30|NA
CAWSRGMGQGHQPQHF
TGTGCCTGGAGTCGGGGAATGGGACAGGGGCATCAGCCCCAGCATTTT
>NA|TRBJ2-7|TRBV9|NA
CASSSGDQASYEQYF
TGTGCCAGCAGCTCCGGAGATCAGGCCTCCTACGAGCAGTACTTC
>TRBD1|TRBJ1-3|TRBV5-1|NA
CASRLGQGSGNTIYF
TGCGCCAGCAGGTTGGGACAGGGATCTGGAAACACCATATATTTT
>TRBD1|TRBJ2-6|TRBV27|NA
CASSPAGQGTTGANVLTF
TGTGCCAGCAGTCCCGCGGGACAGGGAACGACTGGGGCCAACGTCCTGACTTTC
>NA|TRBJ2-1|TRBV27|NA
CASPTKQFF
TGTGCCAGCCCGACAAAGCAGTTCTTC
>TRBD1|TRBJ2-2|TRBV10-1|once
CASRDRERIKHRGAVF
TGCGCCAGCAGAGACAGGGAGAGGATCAAACACCGGGGAGCTGTTTTT
>NA|TRBJ2-2|TRBV11-2|NA
CASSFVTNTGELFF
TGTGCCAGCAGCTTTGTAACGAACACCGGGGAGCTGTTTTTT
>TRBD1|TRBJ1-1|TRBV7-8|NA
CASSLGDREAFF
TGTGCCAGCAGCTTAGGGGACAGGGAAGCTTTCTTT
>NA|TRBJ2-7|TRBV10-1|NA
CASSELGRPDEQYF
TGCGCCAGCAGTGAGCTGGGACGTCCGGACGAGCAGTACTTC